This record concerns one TCR beta chain sequence. What it binds is not known. PCR was performed using 60 Vbeta and 13 Jbeta primers. Generated by immunoSEQ multiplex PCR, the TCRdb table keeps only in-frame clones and is missing some. In the table there are some 120,000 clones, 8% to 10% of which are singletons. This sample is part of a study of cytomegalovirus exposure and HLA in healthy donors. Study findings and constraints: TCR beta V- and J-gene trimming was later associated with a missense DCLRE1C variant.

Germline V gene lookup returns CDR1 WSHSY and CDR2 SAAADI. There are 12 residues in the CDR3. The V and J ends lost 1 base and 8 bases respectively, with 8 bases between them. This receptor was identified in a young man in good health and CMV-seronegative. The J gene is TRBJ1-2, the V gene TRBV10-2; no reliable D call. Material: PBMCs. The CDR3 region is CASSEFSGGYTF. The CDR3 DNA reads as TGCGCCAGCAGTGAGTTCTCAGGAGGCTACACCTTC.